These T cell receptor beta chains were read from a single sample in a study of blood T cell repertoires in COVID-19. The data were produced by immunoSEQ multiplex PCR, yet TCRdb's version contains in-frame clones alone and is incomplete. The sample holds about 240,000 clones; roughly 77% are singletons and the top ten take 3.3%. Sequencing was performed on peripheral blood. The receptors stem from a woman of 80 years or more with acute or convalescent COVID-19. The CDR3 runs from the conserved cysteine through the conserved F or W. Fields, in order: CDR3 protein, V gene, CDR3 length.

cdr3_aa: CASSENRLGGELFF; v_call: TRBV2; cdr3_length: 14
cdr3_aa: CASSRDFPGQGLNTEAFF; v_call: TRBV5-1; cdr3_length: 18
cdr3_aa: CAISEIGVGYTF; v_call: TRBV10-3; cdr3_length: 12
cdr3_aa: CSVVGKQGIRLQETQYF; v_call: TRBV29-1; cdr3_length: 17
cdr3_aa: CASSRGQPLGYTF; v_call: TRBV5-6; cdr3_length: 13
cdr3_aa: CASSFDRGVKAFF; v_call: TRBV13; cdr3_length: 13
cdr3_aa: CASSESPRGDSPLHF; v_call: TRBV10-1; cdr3_length: 15
cdr3_aa: CASSRSLASYEQYF; v_call: TRBV18; cdr3_length: 14
cdr3_aa: CASSQVVGALADTQYF; v_call: TRBV4-1; cdr3_length: 16
cdr3_aa: CASSLAASGGANYNEQFF; v_call: TRBV5-1; cdr3_length: 18
cdr3_aa: CASSYPSDRQSSYNSPLHF; v_call: TRBV6-2/TRBV6-3; cdr3_length: 19
cdr3_aa: CASSPGWANYGYTF; v_call: TRBV11-2; cdr3_length: 14
cdr3_aa: CASSPSSGVDYEQYF; v_call: TRBV18; cdr3_length: 15
cdr3_aa: CASSYSPQGSGNTIYF; v_call: TRBV6-5; cdr3_length: 16
cdr3_aa: CARSGHMNTEAFF; v_call: TRBV21-1; cdr3_length: 13
cdr3_aa: CASSSEARAQETQYF; v_call: TRBV6-6; cdr3_length: 15
cdr3_aa: CSVERGLAGGEQFF; v_call: TRBV29-1; cdr3_length: 14
cdr3_aa: CASRRTSGGYNEQFF; v_call: TRBV6-5; cdr3_length: 15
cdr3_aa: CASSPTTGSNYGYTF; v_call: TRBV5-1; cdr3_length: 15
cdr3_aa: CASSLRTGGYSSGNTIYF; v_call: TRBV7-8; cdr3_length: 18
cdr3_aa: CASSHTGAQETQYF; v_call: TRBV3-1/TRBV3-2; cdr3_length: 14
cdr3_aa: CASRIPSSGGTGELFF; v_call: TRBV7-2; cdr3_length: 16
cdr3_aa: CATSREGRVEGYTF; v_call: TRBV15; cdr3_length: 14
cdr3_aa: CASSYGQGGRPQHF; v_call: TRBV2; cdr3_length: 14
cdr3_aa: CASSPGLAESYNEQFF; v_call: TRBV4-1; cdr3_length: 16
cdr3_aa: CASSQPGQGDYGYTF; v_call: TRBV4-1; cdr3_length: 15
cdr3_aa: CASSLPGTSSTGELFF; v_call: TRBV5-1; cdr3_length: 16
cdr3_aa: CASSPRVGTSGRLAKNIQYF; v_call: TRBV19; cdr3_length: 20
cdr3_aa: CAWLDRGPYEQYF; v_call: TRBV30; cdr3_length: 13
cdr3_aa: CASSQGGRGFQPQHF; v_call: TRBV3-1/TRBV3-2; cdr3_length: 15
cdr3_aa: CASSPGLLAGNTIYF; v_call: TRBV6-5; cdr3_length: 15
cdr3_aa: CASRGRDRGGSGYTF; v_call: TRBV27; cdr3_length: 15
cdr3_aa: CASSPLQGSGNTIYF; v_call: TRBV5-1; cdr3_length: 15
cdr3_aa: CASSLGVGGAGREQYF; v_call: TRBV7-9; cdr3_length: 16
cdr3_aa: CASSLVAVNQPQHF; v_call: TRBV5-5; cdr3_length: 14
cdr3_aa: CASSRTGSTGELFF; v_call: TRBV5-1; cdr3_length: 14
cdr3_aa: CASSEPGGGGKETQYF; v_call: TRBV6-1; cdr3_length: 16
cdr3_aa: CASRFQGSNYGYTF; v_call: TRBV7-2; cdr3_length: 14
cdr3_aa: CSVALQGSGANVLTF; v_call: TRBV29-1; cdr3_length: 15
cdr3_aa: CASHWAWDTEAFF; v_call: TRBV5-1; cdr3_length: 13
cdr3_aa: CAIRLGLAGGQMGEQFF; v_call: TRBV5-4; cdr3_length: 17
cdr3_aa: CASSLDSNEQFF; v_call: TRBV7-9; cdr3_length: 12
cdr3_aa: CASRRASGGRTYNEQFF; v_call: TRBV4-1; cdr3_length: 17
cdr3_aa: CASSQAGPGEAFF; v_call: TRBV3-1/TRBV3-2; cdr3_length: 13
cdr3_aa: CASSLSRGVPDTQYF; v_call: TRBV2; cdr3_length: 15
cdr3_aa: CASGLSTGYSQPQHF; v_call: TRBV12-5; cdr3_length: 15
cdr3_aa: CASSPGGRNTIYF; v_call: TRBV2; cdr3_length: 13
cdr3_aa: CAKGRGLEAGELFF; v_call: TRBV2; cdr3_length: 14
cdr3_aa: CASSLWSDQPQHF; v_call: TRBV5-1; cdr3_length: 13